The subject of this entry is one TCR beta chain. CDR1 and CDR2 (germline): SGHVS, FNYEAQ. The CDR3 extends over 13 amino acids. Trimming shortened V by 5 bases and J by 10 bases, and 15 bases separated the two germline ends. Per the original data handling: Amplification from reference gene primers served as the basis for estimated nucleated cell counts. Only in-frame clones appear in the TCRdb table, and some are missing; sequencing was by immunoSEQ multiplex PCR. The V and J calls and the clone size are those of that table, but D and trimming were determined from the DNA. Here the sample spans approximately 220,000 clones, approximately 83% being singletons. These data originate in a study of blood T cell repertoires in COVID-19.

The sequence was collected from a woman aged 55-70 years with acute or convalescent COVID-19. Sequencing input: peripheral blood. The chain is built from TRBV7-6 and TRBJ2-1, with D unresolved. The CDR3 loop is CASSPGSSLEQFF. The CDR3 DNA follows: TGTGCCAGCAGCCCGGGTTCAAGTCTAGAGCAGTTCTTC.